One sample yielded the 26 T cell receptor beta chains listed below, sequenced in a study of blood T cell repertoires in COVID-19. TCRdb's copy holds only in-frame clones and misses some; the assay was immunoSEQ multiplex PCR. Of 200,000 to 250,000 clones detected, around 90% appear once; the ten largest clones hold around 16%. Input material: PBMCs or T cells enriched from blood (not recorded which). These TCRs come from a man aged 30 to 39 who had been exposed to COVID-19.

The chain is built from TRBV19 and TRBJ1-6; D perhaps matches TRBD1 (5 bases). The length of the CDR3 is 15 residues. In germline, CDR1 is LNHDA, CDR2 SQIVND (reference sequence). The V gene lost 5 bases and the J gene lost 7 bases, with 15 bases spanning the gap. This CDR3 is CASSPRRGNNSPLHF. For the CDR3, the DNA is TGTGCCAGTAGTCCCCGGCGGGGGAACAATTCACCCCTCCACTTT.

V gene TRBV7-9 combines with J gene TRBJ1-5, with unresolved D. Germline V CDR1 and CDR2: SEHNR, FQNEAQ (reference sequence). This CDR3 contains 14 residues. V was clipped by 5 bases and J by 7 bases, with 15 bases between them. The CDR3 is CASSTGLPGQPQHF. As DNA, the CDR3 is TGTGCCAGCAGCACCGGGCTCCCGGGGCAGCCCCAGCATTTT. The complete variable domain, with remaining parts taken from reference TRBV7-9 and TRBJ1-5, reads DTGVSQNPRHKITKRGQNVTFRCDPISEHNRLYWYRQTLGQGPEFLTYFQNEAQLEKSRLLSDRFSAERPKGSFSTLEIQRTEQGDSAMYLCASSTGLPGQPQHFGDGTRLSIL.

This chain connects TRBV2 to TRBJ1-1; D ambiguous. Trimming took 8 bases from V and 0 from J, leaving 13 bases between them. The CDR3 is made up of 14 amino acids. The germline V gene encodes CDR1 SNHLY and CDR2 FYNNEI. The CDR3 protein is CASGLPQVNTEAFF. CDR3 DNA: TGTGCCAGCGGGTTACCTCAGGTGAACACTGAAGCTTTCTTT.

The V gene is TRBV10-3, the J gene TRBJ2-5; tentative D call: TRBD1 (5 bases). The ends were cut back, 3 bases at V and 4 bases at J, with 12 bases in the middle. CDR1 and CDR2 from the germline V gene are ENHRY and SYGVKD. This CDR3 comprises 14 residues. The CDR3 here is CAISDGGARETQYF. Written as DNA, the CDR3 is TGTGCCATCAGTGACGGTGGGGCTCGAGAGACCCAGTACTTC.

CDR3 in amino acids: CASSLLFSEQYF. CDR3 nucleotide sequence: TGTGCCAGCAGTTTACTCTTTTCGGAGCAGTACTTC. The rearrangement links TRBV27 to TRBJ2-7; D is unclear. Germline values: CDR1 MNHEY, CDR2 SMNVEV (reference sequence). V lost 2 bases to trimming and J lost 7 bases, with 9 bases between them. The CDR3 is 12 residues long.

This chain links TRBV9 with TRBJ2-7; a possible D gene is TRBD1 (6 bases). V shed 2 bases and J shed 5 bases, with 11 bases lying between them. The CDR3 is 13 amino acids. In germline, CDR1 is SGDLS, CDR2 YYNGEE. As DNA, the CDR3 is TGTGCCAGCAGCGTTCCAGGGGCGGACGAGCAGTACTTC. It is translated as CASSVPGADEQYF.

The chain employs TRBV6-5 and TRBJ2-3, with a weak D call TRBD2 (5 bases). This CDR3 spans 15 amino acids. Per germline, CDR1 MNHEY and CDR2 SVGAGI. V lost 11 bases and J 2 bases, leaving 20 bases between the germline ends. CDR3 in DNA: TGTGCCGCGGACTTCATTGGTGCGTCCACAGATACGCAGTATTTT. Its translation is CAADFIGASTDTQYF.

J is TRBJ1-2 and V is TRBV11-3; 7 bases agree with TRBD1. Trimming at V came to 3 bases and at J to 3 bases, leaving 4 bases not matched to a gene. Germline V gene lookup returns CDR1 SGHNT and CDR2 YENEEA. The CDR3 has 14 residues. The CDR3 nucleotides read TGTGCCAGCAGCTTCCGGGGACAGTACTATGGCTACACCTTC. Translated, it gives CASSFRGQYYGYTF.

The rearrangement joins TRBV21-1 to TRBJ2-3; no DNA check was done on the table's D call, TRBD1. TRBV21-1 is a pseudogene. The CDR3 runs 15 residues. The CDR3, as DNA: TGTGCCAGCACGATGAGGACACCCCGCGCAGATACGCAGTATTTT. Its translation: CASTMRTPRADTQYF.

The genes are TRBV3-1 (or the pseudogene TRBV3-2) and TRBJ2-1; a weak D match, TRBD1 (6 bases). The V end was cut by 0 bases, the J end by 4 bases, with 7 bases between. Germline CDR1 LGHDT, CDR2 YNNKEL (reference sequence). The CDR3 covers 14 residues. CDR3 in DNA: TGTGCCAGCAGCCAAGAGGGGGCTTACAATGAGCAGTTCTTC. It codes for CASSQEGAYNEQFF.

This clone occurred once. The chain joins TRBV4-1 to TRBJ1-2; possibly TRBD1 for D (6 bases). CDR3 size: 12 residues. Germline V CDR1 and CDR2: MGHRA, YSYEKL. Deletions cut 4 bases from V and 6 bases from J, with 9 bases between. CDR3 amino acids: CASSPRGDGYTF. CDR3 sequence (DNA): TGCGCCAGCAGCCCCAGGGGCGATGGCTACACCTTC.

This chain uses TRBV27 with TRBJ2-3; TRBD2 agrees at 8 bases. Germline V gives CDR1 MNHEY, CDR2 SMNVEV (reference sequence). V gave up 1 base and J gave up 3 bases; unmatched junction bases: 6. The CDR3 runs 16 residues. The CDR3 sequence: CASSLLGGGPTDTQYF. In DNA form, the CDR3 reads TGTGCCAGCAGTTTATTGGGCGGGGGGCCGACAGATACGCAGTATTTT.

The CDR3 spells CASSYTHGQPQHF. For the CDR3, the DNA is TGCGCCAGCAGCTATACTCACGGTCAGCCCCAGCATTTT. The chain joins TRBV10-1 to TRBJ1-5; D is unresolved. V was shortened by 6 bases and J by 6 bases, with 12 bases between the two germline ends. CDR1 WNHNN and CDR2 SYGVQD come from the germline V gene (reference sequence). The CDR3 runs 13 residues.

The V gene is TRBV19, the J gene TRBJ1-2, with D perhaps matching TRBD1 (6 bases). V lost 3 bases to trimming and J lost 0 bases, with 17 bases between them. CDR3 length: 17 residues. The V gene's germline CDR1 is LNHDA and CDR2 SQIVND (reference sequence). For the CDR3, the DNA is TGTGCCAGTAGTATCGCGCCCAGGGGAAGAGCTAACTATGGCTACACCTTC. It is translated as CASSIAPRGRANYGYTF.

The sample holds many counts of this clone. The V and J genes are TRBV28 and TRBJ1-4; tentative D call: TRBD1 (5 bases). The CDR3 is made up of 15 amino acids. V was pared by 2 bases and J by 5 bases, with 12 bases between. Germline V CDR1 and CDR2: MDHEN, SYDVKM. The DNA for the CDR3 is TGTGCCAGCAGTTTAGCCAGGGTGGGGAATGAAAAACTGTTTTTT. Residues: CASSLARVGNEKLFF.

The chain employs TRBV5-1 and TRBJ1-6; 10 nucleotides agree with TRBD1. There are 15 residues in the CDR3. J gave up 9 bases and V 2 bases, and 5 bases lay outside the gene matches. Germline V gene sequence: CDR1 SGHRS, CDR2 YFSETQ. DNA for the CDR3: TGCGCCAGCAGCTTATCGGGACAGGGGCTTTCACCCCTCCACTTT. Translating gives CASSLSGQGLSPLHF.

The V gene is TRBV5-1, the J gene TRBJ1-6; TRBD1 aligns across 10 bases. The V segment lost 4 bases and the J segment 8 bases; nucleotides outside the gene matches: 9. CDR1 is SGHRS and CDR2 is YFSETQ in the germline V gene. This CDR3 spans 16 amino acids. The CDR3 nucleotides read TGCGCCAGCAGCCGAAATTCCGGACAGGGGGATTCACCCCTCCACTTT. Its protein product is CASSRNSGQGDSPLHF.

This clone was observed once. This chain joins TRBV7-9 and TRBJ2-7; 7 nucleotides match TRBD1. This CDR3 comprises 15 residues. Germline V gene sequence: CDR1 SEHNR, CDR2 FQNEAQ (reference sequence). V dropped 0 bases and J dropped 0; count of bases not matched to a gene: 2. CDR3: CASSLARDSSYEQYF. The CDR3, as DNA: TGTGCCAGCAGCTTAGCCCGGGACAGCTCCTACGAGCAGTACTTC.

The rearrangement joins TRBV4-2 to TRBJ2-2; D is perhaps TRBD2 (7 bases). Trimming shortened V by 3 bases and J by 1 base, and 12 bases separated the two germline ends. Germline V CDR1 and CDR2: LGHNA, YNFKEQ. This CDR3 is built from 16 residues. CDR3 DNA sequence: TGTGCCAGCAGCCAGGGGGGGCGGGGGAACACCGGGGAGCTGTTTTTT. Its protein product is CASSQGGRGNTGELFF.

The chain has TRBV11-3 and TRBJ1-4, with D possibly being TRBD1 (5 bases). The CDR3 is made up of 18 amino acids. Between the trimmed V and J ends, which lost 5 bases and 1 base, there was a span of 20 bases. The germline CDR1 and CDR2 sequences are SGHNT and YENEEA. CDR3 bases: TGTGCCAGCAGCCTAGGACAAGTGAGAATCTTAACTAATGAAAAACTGTTTTTT. It encodes CASSLGQVRILTNEKLFF.

CDR3 protein: CASSFGGAATDTQYF. CDR3 sequence (DNA): TGTGCCAGCAGCTTTGGAGGTGCGGCCACCGATACGCAGTATTTT. This sequence joins TRBV11-2 and TRBJ2-3, with D possibly matching TRBD2 (5 bases). The V gene lost 3 bases and the J gene lost 6 bases, with 16 bases spanning the gap. Germline lookup yields CDR1 SGHAT and CDR2 FQNNGV. CDR3 length: 15 residues.

This clone was seen a single time. V and J are TRBV18 and TRBJ1-2; D possibly corresponds to TRBD1 (5 bases). Trimming removed 3 bases from V and 8 bases from J, with 10 bases in between. CDR1 and CDR2 (germline): KGHSH, LQKENI. CDR3 length equals 12 residues. CDR3 residues: CASSPGGEGYTF. CDR3 DNA sequence: TGTGCCAGCTCACCCGGAGGGGAAGGCTACACCTTC.

This clone has only one observation. The CDR3 protein is CASSQGGGEQFF. DNA for the CDR3: TGTGCCAGCAGCCAAGGGGGGGGTGAGCAGTTCTTC. This chain links TRBV3-1 (or the pseudogene TRBV3-2) with TRBJ2-1; 7 bases line up with TRBD2. J gave up 9 bases and V 1 base, and 0 bases lay outside the gene matches. This CDR3 has 12 residues. Germline values: CDR1 LGHDT, CDR2 YNNKEL (reference sequence).

The rearrangement links TRBV7-8 to TRBJ2-1; 15 nucleotides match TRBD2. The V gene end was trimmed by 5 bases and the J gene end by 1 base; junction bases not matched to a gene: 12. The CDR3 runs to 20 residues. The germline gives CDR1 SGHVS, CDR2 FQNEAQ. The CDR3 bases are TGTGCCAGCAGCCTAAGGACTAGCGGGGGGGCCGTCGGGTCCTACAATGAGCAGTTCTTC. This codes for CASSLRTSGGAVGSYNEQFF.

The chain couples TRBV18 to TRBJ1-2; TRBD1 matches 8 bases. The CDR3 loop spans 15 amino acids. Germline V gene lookup returns CDR1 KGHSH and CDR2 LQKENI. Losses at the gene ends were 3 bases for V and 5 bases for J; bases not matched to a gene: 8. The CDR3 sequence is CASSPSTGQDYGYTF. CDR3 nucleotide sequence: TGTGCCAGCTCACCTTCAACGGGACAGGATTATGGCTACACCTTC.

CDR3 DNA: TGTGCCAGCAGTCAGGTGGCAACGACCTACGAGCAGTACTTC. Protein product: CASSQVATTYEQYF. This sequence joins TRBV6-5 and TRBJ2-7, with D unresolved. Trimming removed 5 bases from V and 2 bases from J, with 13 bases in between. Germline CDR1 MNHEY, CDR2 SVGAGI. This CDR3 is 14 amino acids long.